Listed below are T cell receptor beta chains from one sample, sequenced in a study of vaccination effects on CD4 cells after COVID-19. Produced via immunoSEQ multiplex PCR; TCRdb's table is partial and in-frame only. Of 75,000 or so clones listed, over 70% are singletons. No antigens are known for them. Specimen: CD4+ T cells from PBMCs cultured with HCoV-OC43 spike peptides, collected after COVID-19 vaccination. The receptors originated from a human donor who received a COVID-19 vaccine. Each CDR3 is given with its conserved first and last residue. The D gene is left open where the match is weak. Clone sizes are given selectively: once, few, many, or a class where the clone is expanded.

cdr3_aa cdr3_nt v_call d_call j_call clone_size
CASRRTGTGDRGYTF TGTGCCAGCAGGCGAACCGGGACAGGGGATCGTGGCTACACCTTC TRBV7-9 TRBD1 TRBJ1-2 NA
CASYTLQGNTEAFF TGTGCCTCCTATACGTTACAGGGGAACACTGAAGCTTTCTTT TRBV30 NA TRBJ1-1 NA
CASSGQGRDGYTF TGTGCCAGCAGCGGACAGGGGAGGGATGGCTACACCTTC TRBV6-5 TRBD1 TRBJ1-2 once
CASRYGQGRAFF TGTGCCAGCAGGTACGGACAGGGAAGGGCTTTCTTT TRBV6-5 TRBD1 TRBJ1-1 NA
CASSYMGNTEAFF TGTGCCAGCAGTTATATGGGGAACACTGAAGCTTTCTTT TRBV12-3/TRBV12-4 NA TRBJ1-1 NA
CASSEMMGAGQPQHF TGTGCCAGCAGTGAAATGATGGGGGCGGGTCAGCCCCAGCATTTT TRBV6-4 NA TRBJ1-5 few
CASSLETGTSFSTGELFF TGTGCCAGCAGCTTAGAGACCGGGACTAGCTTCTCCACCGGGGAGCTGTTTTTT TRBV11-3 TRBD2 TRBJ2-2 once
CASSLSLAASTDTQYF TGTGCCAGCAGCTTGAGCCTAGCGGCTAGCACAGATACGCAGTATTTT TRBV5-8 TRBD2 TRBJ2-3 NA
CASSGEAVAGELFF TGTGCCAGCAGTGGCGAGGCAGTAGCCGGGGAGCTGTTTTTT TRBV2 NA TRBJ2-2 NA
CASSPLAGGLREQFF TGTGCCAGCAGCCCACTAGCGGGGGGGCTCAGGGAGCAGTTCTTC TRBV3-1/TRBV3-2 TRBD2 TRBJ2-1 NA
CASRRGGTNEKLFF TGTGCCAGCAGGAGGGGGGGGACTAATGAAAAACTGTTTTTT TRBV2 NA TRBJ1-4 NA
CAWSSGALRSGANVLTF TGTGCCTGGAGTTCCGGAGCACTTCGCTCTGGGGCCAACGTCCTGACTTTC TRBV30 NA TRBJ2-6 once
CASSQGIAKNIQYF TGTGCCAGCAGCCAAGGAATAGCCAAAAACATTCAGTACTTC TRBV4-2 NA TRBJ2-4 NA
CASSSIYGTIQETQYF TGTGCCAGCAGCTCAATTTACGGGACAATCCAAGAGACCCAGTACTTC TRBV7-8 NA TRBJ2-5 NA
CASSLAGTNTGELFF TGCGCCAGCAGCTTGGCAGGGACGAACACCGGGGAGCTGTTTTTT TRBV5-1 NA TRBJ2-2 few
CASSDWGLGADTQYF TGCGCCAGCAGTGACTGGGGCCTCGGTGCCGATACGCAGTATTTT TRBV10-2 NA TRBJ2-3 NA
CSVEDPRGYNYGYTF TGCAGCGTTGAAGACCCCAGGGGCTATAACTATGGCTACACCTTC TRBV29-1 NA TRBJ1-2 NA
CASSLEQTEAFF TGTGCCAGCAGCTTAGAGCAGACTGAAGCTTTCTTT TRBV7-9 NA TRBJ1-1 few
CASSYSRWGPDYNEQFF TGTGCCAGCAGTTACTCGAGGTGGGGGCCAGACTACAATGAGCAGTTCTTC TRBV6-2/TRBV6-3 NA TRBJ2-1 NA
CAISRGGGDNEQFF TGTGCCATCAGCCGAGGAGGGGGTGACAATGAGCAGTTCTTC TRBV10-3 NA TRBJ2-1 few
CATARSLQETQYF TGTGCCACCGCTAGGTCTCTCCAAGAGACCCAGTACTTC TRBV19 NA TRBJ2-5 NA
CSVNLQGKGSEAFF TGCAGCGTCAACTTACAAGGGAAGGGATCTGAAGCTTTCTTT TRBV29-1 NA TRBJ1-1 NA
CASSLTGQGAANTEAFF TGCGCCAGCAGCTTAACAGGACAGGGGGCTGCGAACACTGAAGCTTTCTTT TRBV5-1 TRBD1 TRBJ1-1 NA
CASSWSRQSYGYTF TGTGCCAGCAGTTGGTCCAGACAGTCCTATGGCTACACCTTC TRBV6-2/TRBV6-3 NA TRBJ1-2 NA
CATSDLGTSGEETQYF TGTGCCACCAGTGATTTAGGGACTAGCGGGGAAGAGACCCAGTACTTC TRBV24-1 TRBD2 TRBJ2-5 NA
CASSFWGTSNTEAFF TGTGCCAGCAGCTTTTGGGGCACCTCGAACACTGAAGCTTTCTTT TRBV7-2 NA TRBJ1-1 NA
CASSRPGRDGYTF TGTGCCAGCAGTCGGCCGGGGAGGGATGGCTACACCTTC TRBV9 NA TRBJ1-2 NA
CAIGGTGGGQPQHF TGTGCCATCGGGGGGACAGGGGGCGGTCAGCCCCAGCATTTT TRBV10-3 TRBD1 TRBJ1-5 NA
CASSPGQEVLGNQPQHF TGTGCCAGCTCACCGGGACAGGAGGTACTTGGCAATCAGCCCCAGCATTTT TRBV18 TRBD1 TRBJ1-5 NA
CASRLQGSHLYGYTF TGTGCCAGCAGGCTCCAGGGAAGTCACCTCTATGGCTACACCTTC TRBV28 NA TRBJ1-2 NA
CASSSGLAADTQYF TGTGCCAGCAGCTCGGGACTAGCCGCAGATACGCAGTATTTT TRBV7-3 TRBD2 TRBJ2-3 NA
CASSLEGDSPLHF TGCGCCAGCAGCCTGGAAGGAGATTCACCCCTCCACTTT TRBV5-1 NA TRBJ1-6 few
CATLSRAGSTDTQYF TGTGCCACCCTAAGCAGGGCGGGGAGCACAGATACGCAGTATTTT TRBV5-6 NA TRBJ2-3 NA
CASSTGTVNTGELFF TGTGCCAGCAGTACCGGGACAGTGAACACCGGGGAGCTGTTTTTT TRBV6-5 TRBD1 TRBJ2-2 once
CASSESRGRDTQYF TGTGCCAGCAGTGAAAGCAGGGGGCGAGATACGCAGTATTTT TRBV2 TRBD1 TRBJ2-3 NA
CASSLVTGIANYGYTF TGTGCCAGCAGCTTGGTTACAGGTATAGCTAACTATGGCTACACCTTC TRBV7-2 NA TRBJ1-2 NA
CASSLATSDSGNTIYF TGCGCCAGCAGCTTGGCCACTAGCGACTCTGGAAACACCATATATTTT TRBV5-1 NA TRBJ1-3 NA
CASSLEAGQETQYF TGCGCCAGCAGCTTGGAGGCAGGCCAAGAGACCCAGTACTTC TRBV5-1 NA TRBJ2-5 NA
CAGSDRNSNQPQHF TGTGCCGGCTCTGACAGGAATAGCAATCAGCCCCAGCATTTT TRBV19 NA TRBJ1-5 NA
CASSEPHQPQHF TGTGCCAGCTCGGAGCCACATCAGCCCCAGCATTTT TRBV18 NA TRBJ1-5 once
CASSVGVRQHTEAFF TGTGCCAGCAGCGTGGGGGTTCGACAGCACACTGAAGCTTTCTTT TRBV9 NA TRBJ1-1 NA